Listed below are T cell receptor beta chains from one sample, sequenced in a study of blood T cell repertoires in COVID-19. Assay: immunoSEQ multiplex PCR; the TCRdb copy retains only in-frame clones and omits some. Seen here are about 440,000 clones, about 91% observed once, and the top ten hold around 12%. The sequenced material came from peripheral blood. All receptors come from a woman aged 50 to 60 with COVID-19, enrolled during active disease. Each CDR3 is given with its conserved first and last residue. Fields, in order: J gene, D gene, V gene, CDR3 length, clone size, CDR3 DNA, CDR3 protein. The D gene is left open where the match is weak. Where a row states a size, it is once, few, many or the class of an expanded clone; other rows omit it.

TRBJ1-5 - TRBV6-5 16 - TGTGCCAGCAGTTACCGATACAGGGTTGGCAATCAGCCCCAGCATTTT CASSYRYRVGNQPQHF
TRBJ1-1 - TRBV29-1 13 - TGCAGCGGCGGACAGCACACGAACACTGAAGCTTTCTTT CSGGQHTNTEAFF
TRBJ2-2 - TRBV4-1 16 - TGCGCCAGCAGCCCAGCCGTTGCGGGAAACACCGGGGAGCTGTTTTTT CASSPAVAGNTGELFF
TRBJ1-1 - TRBV18 13 once TGTGCCAGCTCACCACCCGGGGACACTGAAGCTTTCTTT CASSPPGDTEAFF
TRBJ1-1 - TRBV9 13 - TGTGCCAGCAGCCCCGGAGGGCGGGGGGGAGCTTTCTTT CASSPGGRGGAFF
TRBJ2-1 - TRBV7-8 14 - TGTGCCAGCAGCTTTGGCAGGGGGGAAAATGAGCAGTTCTTC CASSFGRGENEQFF
TRBJ1-2 TRBD1 TRBV19 12 - TGTGCCAGTAGTATAGTGAGGGGGCCAAACACCTTC CASSIVRGPNTF
TRBJ2-3 - TRBV30 12 - TGTGCCTGGACCAATCATTTCGGTACGCAGTATTTT CAWTNHFGTQYF
TRBJ1-2 TRBD1 TRBV9 14 - TGTGCCAGCATGCGGACAGGGGAAGGCGGCGGCTACACCTTC CASMRTGEGGGYTF
TRBJ2-7 TRBD1 TRBV28 13 - TGTGCCAGCAGTCCCGACAGGGCCTACGAGCAGTACTTC CASSPDRAYEQYF
TRBJ1-1 TRBD1 TRBV12-3/TRBV12-4 13 - TGTGCCAGCAATACAGGGGCAGACACTGAAGCTTTCTTT CASNTGADTEAFF
TRBJ2-3 - TRBV21-1 18 - TGTGCCAGCAGCACCCACCCGGGGACTAGCGGGGGACTTGATACGCAGTATTTT CASSTHPGTSGGLDTQYF
TRBJ2-1 - TRBV9 15 - TGTGCCAGCAGCCCCCGGGAATCCTACCTCGCCTCGCAGTTCTTC CASSPRESYLASQFF
TRBJ1-2 - TRBV28 13 - TGTGCCAGCAGTTTAAGTGGGGGGTATGGCTACACCTTC CASSLSGGYGYTF
TRBJ1-2 - TRBV12-3/TRBV12-4 12 - TGTGCCAGCAGTTTCCCGACTGGCCCATCCACCTTC CASSFPTGPSTF